The rows below give T cell receptor beta chains drawn from one sample of a study of shared clonotypes between healthy human individuals. Produced via immunoSEQ multiplex PCR; TCRdb's table is partial and in-frame only. Of 2.3 million or so clones listed, over 90% are singletons. The source material was naive CD4+ T cells from PBMCs. These receptors all stem from a man aged 18 to 35 in good health. Some clones in this sample may be carry-over from other donors' samples. Each CDR3 is given with its conserved first and last residue. A D gene is named only where the DNA matches it firmly. A clone size is listed for some rows: how often the clone was seen (once, few, many), or a class if it is expanded.

length: 15
V: TRBV28
D: .
size: .
J: TRBJ1-5
CDR3: CASRHIGAEDQPQHF
DNA: TGTGCCAGCAGACACATTGGGGCTGAGGATCAGCCCCAGCATTTT

length: 14
V: TRBV4-3
D: .
size: .
J: TRBJ2-3
CDR3: CASGLGGRTDTQYF
DNA: TGCGCCAGCGGGCTGGGGGGCAGAACAGATACGCAGTATTTT

length: 17
V: TRBV5-1
D: TRBD1
size: .
J: TRBJ2-7
CDR3: CASTYRNTGDPPYEQYF
DNA: TGCGCCAGCACCTACCGCAACACAGGGGACCCCCCCTACGAGCAGTACTTC

length: 14
V: TRBV7-3
D: .
size: .
J: TRBJ2-3
CDR3: CASSLGGTADTQYF
DNA: TGTGCCAGCAGTCTTGGGGGGACGGCAGATACGCAGTATTTT

length: 14
V: TRBV5-8
D: TRBD1
size: .
J: TRBJ1-2
CDR3: CASSSNPLRGHYTF
DNA: TGTGCCAGCAGCTCGAACCCACTCAGGGGGCACTACACCTTC

length: 14
V: TRBV4-1
D: TRBD1
size: .
J: TRBJ2-7
CDR3: CASSPRTGTYEQYF
DNA: TGCGCCAGCAGCCCACGGACAGGGACCTACGAGCAGTACTTC

length: 14
V: TRBV7-2
D: TRBD2
size: .
J: TRBJ2-7
CDR3: CASSTSGRFYEQYF
DNA: TGTGCCAGCAGCACTAGCGGGAGATTCTACGAGCAGTACTTC

length: 16
V: TRBV5-6
D: TRBD1
size: .
J: TRBJ1-6
CDR3: CASSLGPGTGGSPLHF
DNA: TGTGCCAGCAGCTTGGGGCCCGGGACAGGGGGATCACCCCTCCACTTT

length: 13
V: TRBV2
D: .
size: .
J: TRBJ2-1
CDR3: CASRRSSYNEQFF
DNA: TGTGCCAGCAGAAGGAGCTCCTACAATGAGCAGTTCTTC

length: 13
V: TRBV11-2
D: .
size: .
J: TRBJ2-7
CDR3: CASSVGRSYEQYF
DNA: TGTGCCAGCAGCGTAGGGCGGTCCTACGAGCAGTACTTC

length: 14
V: TRBV27
D: TRBD2
size: .
J: TRBJ2-3
CDR3: CASRPGLAAYTQYF
DNA: TGTGCCAGCAGGCCGGGACTAGCAGCCTATACGCAGTATTTT

length: 16
V: TRBV5-5
D: TRBD2
size: .
J: TRBJ2-7
CDR3: CASNLDRVAGGYEQYF
DNA: TGTGCCAGCAACCTCGACCGGGTAGCGGGAGGGTACGAGCAGTACTTC

length: 19
V: TRBV21-1
D: .
size: .
J: TRBJ1-5
CDR3: CASSKEPRDRGPSNQPQHF
DNA: TGTGCCAGCAGCAAAGAGCCCCGGGACAGGGGGCCGAGCAATCAGCCCCAGCATTTT

length: 15
V: TRBV5-1
D: .
size: .
J: TRBJ2-1
CDR3: CASSAEPGGEDEQFF
DNA: TGCGCCAGCAGCGCCGAACCCGGGGGAGAGGATGAGCAGTTCTTC

length: 14
V: TRBV19
D: .
size: .
J: TRBJ1-5
CDR3: CASSIGGSNQPQHF
DNA: TGTGCCAGTAGTATAGGAGGAAGCAATCAGCCCCAGCATTTT

length: 20
V: TRBV28
D: TRBD2
size: .
J: TRBJ2-7
CDR3: CASSSRGGRTNSGTQYEQYF
DNA: TGTGCCAGCAGCTCCCGGGGGGGTCGAACTAACAGCGGGACTCAATACGAGCAGTACTTC

length: 19
V: TRBV9
D: TRBD1
size: .
J: TRBJ1-6
CDR3: CASSARQGAPFLVYSPLHF
DNA: TGTGCCAGCAGCGCAAGACAGGGCGCGCCGTTCCTAGTGTATTCACCCCTCCACTTT

length: 14
V: TRBV28
D: .
size: .
J: TRBJ1-1
CDR3: CASSLFEGFTEAFF
DNA: TGTGCCAGCAGTTTATTTGAGGGTTTCACTGAAGCTTTCTTT

length: 13
V: TRBV5-6
D: TRBD1
size: .
J: TRBJ2-7
CDR3: CASSLVPGGEQYF
DNA: TGTGCCAGCAGCTTGGTTCCAGGGGGAGAGCAGTACTTC

length: 16
V: TRBV5-1
D: TRBD1
size: .
J: TRBJ2-2
CDR3: CASSLEKGARTGELFF
DNA: TGCGCCAGCAGCTTGGAAAAGGGGGCGCGCACCGGGGAGCTGTTTTTT

length: 15
V: TRBV6-5
D: .
size: .
J: TRBJ2-3
CDR3: CASSYSMGKPDTQYF
DNA: TGTGCCAGCAGTTACTCGATGGGAAAACCAGATACGCAGTATTTT

length: 15
V: TRBV7-2
D: .
size: .
J: TRBJ2-2
CDR3: CASSFTGTPGVELFF
DNA: TGTGCCAGCAGCTTCACCGGGACTCCCGGGGTGGAGCTGTTTTTT

length: 13
V: TRBV30
D: .
size: .
J: TRBJ1-5
CDR3: CAWSVRSDQPQHF
DNA: TGTGCCTGGAGTGTACGGTCCGATCAGCCCCAGCATTTT

length: 13
V: TRBV9
D: .
size: .
J: TRBJ2-7
CDR3: CASSGITGSEQYF
DNA: TGTGCCAGCAGCGGAATTACAGGGAGCGAGCAGTACTTC

length: 15
V: TRBV19
D: TRBD1
size: once
J: TRBJ1-1
CDR3: CASVTGGGMNTEAFF
DNA: TGTGCCAGCGTCACAGGGGGCGGGATGAACACTGAAGCTTTCTTT

length: 13
V: TRBV6-5
D: TRBD2
size: .
J: TRBJ2-5
CDR3: CASTGTSGETQYF
DNA: TGTGCCAGCACCGGGACTAGCGGGGAGACCCAGTACTTC

length: 16
V: TRBV5-4
D: .
size: .
J: TRBJ2-1
CDR3: CASSLAERRSYNEQFF
DNA: TGTGCCAGCAGCTTGGCGGAGCGGCGCTCCTACAATGAGCAGTTCTTC

length: 18
V: TRBV5-1
D: .
size: .
J: TRBJ1-2
CDR3: CASSLDDSMIQGVYGYTF
DNA: TGCGCCAGCAGCTTGGATGACAGCATGATACAGGGAGTCTATGGCTACACCTTC

length: 15
V: TRBV5-1
D: TRBD1
size: .
J: TRBJ2-7
CDR3: CASSPPGTGVSEQYF
DNA: TGCGCCAGCAGCCCACCCGGGACAGGGGTCTCCGAGCAGTACTTC

length: 11
V: TRBV28
D: .
size: .
J: TRBJ2-3
CDR3: CASESTDTQYF
DNA: TGTGCCAGCGAAAGCACAGATACGCAGTATTTT

length: 11
V: TRBV9
D: .
size: .
J: TRBJ2-1
CDR3: CASSGRGEQFF
DNA: TGTGCCAGCAGCGGGCGCGGGGAGCAGTTCTTC

length: 14
V: TRBV5-4
D: TRBD1
size: once
J: TRBJ2-7
CDR3: CASSGTTGSDEQYF
DNA: TGTGCCAGCAGCGGGACGACAGGGTCAGACGAGCAGTACTTC

length: 13
V: TRBV7-9
D: .
size: .
J: TRBJ1-1
CDR3: CASSLITDTEAFF
DNA: TGTGCCAGCAGCCTTATAACTGACACTGAAGCTTTCTTT

length: 11
V: TRBV2
D: .
size: once
J: TRBJ2-7
CDR3: CASAADLEQYF
DNA: TGTGCCAGCGCGGCCGACTTAGAGCAGTACTTC

length: 15
V: TRBV11-2
D: .
size: .
J: TRBJ2-1
CDR3: CASLGGVSSYNEQFF
DNA: TGTGCCAGCTTAGGCGGGGTCAGCTCCTACAATGAGCAGTTCTTC

length: 13
V: TRBV5-6
D: .
size: .
J: TRBJ2-1
CDR3: CASSFTGGNEQFF
DNA: TGTGCCAGCAGCTTTACAGGAGGCAATGAGCAGTTCTTC

length: 13
V: TRBV9
D: .
size: .
J: TRBJ2-1
CDR3: CASSVGPTNEQFF
DNA: TGTGCCAGCAGCGTAGGGCCGACCAATGAGCAGTTCTTC

length: 14
V: TRBV27
D: .
size: .
J: TRBJ1-5
CDR3: CASSRRAQGQPQHF
DNA: TGTGCCAGCAGTCGTAGGGCGCAGGGTCAGCCCCAGCATTTT

length: 14
V: TRBV7-7
D: .
size: .
J: TRBJ1-2
CDR3: CASSLDRTNYGYTF
DNA: TGTGCCAGCAGCCTTGACAGGACCAACTATGGCTACACCTTC

length: 14
V: TRBV7-3
D: .
size: .
J: TRBJ1-1
CDR3: CASSTGTANTEAFF
DNA: TGTGCCAGCAGCACGGGGACGGCGAACACTGAAGCTTTCTTT

length: 12
V: TRBV18
D: .
size: few
J: TRBJ1-4
CDR3: CASSRGREKLFF
DNA: TGTGCCAGCTCCCGCGGGCGGGAAAAACTGTTTTTT

length: 16
V: TRBV5-1
D: TRBD2
size: .
J: TRBJ2-3
CDR3: CASSPGLASLRDTQYF
DNA: TGCGCCAGCAGCCCGGGACTAGCGAGCCTTAGGGATACGCAGTATTTT

length: 16
V: TRBV28
D: .
size: .
J: TRBJ1-2
CDR3: CASSFASRLTNYGYTF
DNA: TGTGCCAGCAGTTTTGCCAGCCGTCTGACTAACTATGGCTACACCTTC

length: 14
V: TRBV11-1
D: TRBD1
size: .
J: TRBJ1-3
CDR3: CASSPSTGGIPIYF
DNA: TGTGCCAGCAGCCCGTCGACAGGGGGAATTCCCATATATTTT

length: 16
V: TRBV7-8
D: .
size: .
J: TRBJ2-2
CDR3: CASSSGGLAGTGELFF
DNA: TGTGCCAGCAGCTCCGGGGGTCTGGCGGGGACCGGGGAGCTGTTTTTT

length: 13
V: TRBV5-1
D: TRBD1
size: .
J: TRBJ2-7
CDR3: CASRQGASYEQYF
DNA: TGCGCCAGCAGACAGGGGGCATCCTACGAGCAGTACTTC

length: 15
V: TRBV5-1
D: TRBD1
size: .
J: TRBJ1-1
CDR3: CASSLQGPSVTEAFF
DNA: TGCGCCAGCAGCTTACAGGGGCCTAGTGTCACTGAAGCTTTCTTT

length: 15
V: TRBV7-9
D: .
size: .
J: TRBJ1-4
CDR3: CASSRDGSTNEKLFF
DNA: TGTGCCAGCAGCAGGGACGGATCAACTAATGAAAAACTGTTTTTT

length: 16
V: TRBV5-6
D: .
size: once
J: TRBJ2-2
CDR3: CASSFLRQELTGELFF
DNA: TGTGCCAGCAGCTTCCTAAGACAGGAACTAACCGGGGAGCTGTTTTTT

length: 14
V: TRBV6-6
D: .
size: .
J: TRBJ1-1
CDR3: CASSPGRPNTEAFF
DNA: TGTGCCAGCAGTCCGGGACGTCCGAACACTGAAGCTTTCTTT

length: 13
V: TRBV2
D: .
size: .
J: TRBJ1-5
CDR3: CASKTENYQPQHF
DNA: TGTGCCAGCAAGACAGAGAATTATCAGCCCCAGCATTTT

length: 18
V: TRBV27
D: .
size: .
J: TRBJ2-2
CDR3: CASSSQRVLRDGTGELFF
DNA: TGTGCCAGCAGTTCGCAGCGGGTATTACGGGATGGCACCGGGGAGCTGTTTTTT

length: 14
V: TRBV2
D: .
size: .
J: TRBJ1-5
CDR3: CASSPSTSNQPQHF
DNA: TGTGCCAGCAGTCCTTCGACTAGCAATCAGCCCCAGCATTTT

length: 17
V: TRBV4-1
D: .
size: .
J: TRBJ1-5
CDR3: CASSPNRSGKDHQPQHF
DNA: TGCGCCAGCAGCCCTAATCGATCGGGGAAAGATCATCAGCCCCAGCATTTT